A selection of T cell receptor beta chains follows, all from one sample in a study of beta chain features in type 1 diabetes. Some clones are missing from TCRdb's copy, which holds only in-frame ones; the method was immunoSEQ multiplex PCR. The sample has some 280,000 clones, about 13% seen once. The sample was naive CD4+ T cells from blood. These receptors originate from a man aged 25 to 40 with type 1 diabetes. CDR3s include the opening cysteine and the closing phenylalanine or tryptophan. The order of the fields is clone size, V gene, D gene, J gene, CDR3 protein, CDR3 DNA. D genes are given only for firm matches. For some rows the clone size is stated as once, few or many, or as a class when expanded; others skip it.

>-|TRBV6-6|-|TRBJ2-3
CASSPGPDTQYF
TGTGCCAGCAGCCCAGGGCCAGATACGCAGTATTTT
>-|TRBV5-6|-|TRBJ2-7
CASTSKRTYEQYF
TGTGCCAGCACCTCGAAGCGGACCTACGAGCAGTACTTC
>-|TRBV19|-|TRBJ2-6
CASSNSFILSGANVLTF
TGTGCCAGTAGTAACTCCTTTATTCTCTCTGGGGCCAACGTCCTGACTTTC
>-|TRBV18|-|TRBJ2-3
CASSSPVTALRADTQYF
TGTGCCAGCTCATCGCCGGTGACAGCCCTTCGCGCAGATACGCAGTATTTT
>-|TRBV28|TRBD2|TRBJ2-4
CASSSGGWLEYF
TGTGCCAGCAGCTCCGGGGGGTGGTTGGAGTACTTC
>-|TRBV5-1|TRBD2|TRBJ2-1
CASSLVAGGPSSYNEQFF
TGCGCCAGCAGCTTGGTAGCGGGAGGGCCGAGCTCCTACAATGAGCAGTTCTTC
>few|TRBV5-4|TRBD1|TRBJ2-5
CASSRGTGAGETQYF
TGTGCCAGCAGCAGAGGGACAGGAGCGGGAGAGACCCAGTACTTC
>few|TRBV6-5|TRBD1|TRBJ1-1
CASSPRTGETEAFF
TGTGCCAGCAGTCCAAGGACAGGGGAAACTGAAGCTTTCTTT
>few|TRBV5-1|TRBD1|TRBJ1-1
CASSLVGTGANTEAFF
TGCGCCAGCAGCTTGGTCGGGACAGGGGCGAACACTGAAGCTTTCTTT
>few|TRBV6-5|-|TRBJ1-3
CASSYSAGPGNTIYF
TGTGCCAGCAGTTACTCTGCAGGGCCTGGAAACACCATATATTTT
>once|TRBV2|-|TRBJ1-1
CASSEGRTVTEAFF
TGTGCCAGCAGTGAAGGGCGGACAGTAACTGAAGCTTTCTTT
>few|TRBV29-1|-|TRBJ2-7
CSVEATPGEQYF
TGCAGCGTTGAGGCCACCCCGGGCGAGCAGTACTTC
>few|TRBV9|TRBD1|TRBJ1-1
CASTPFLQGGKAEAFF
TGTGCCAGCACTCCATTCCTACAGGGGGGTAAGGCTGAAGCTTTCTTT
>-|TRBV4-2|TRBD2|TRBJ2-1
CASSQGLVGGRANEQFF
TGTGCCAGCAGCCAAGGCCTAGTTGGCGGGAGGGCCAATGAGCAGTTCTTC
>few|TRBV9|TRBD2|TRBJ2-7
CASSVTSGDEQYF
TGTGCCAGCAGCGTAACTAGCGGGGACGAGCAGTACTTC
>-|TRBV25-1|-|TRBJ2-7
CASSEGTGNYEQYF
TGTGCCAGCAGTGAAGGCACAGGGAACTACGAGCAGTACTTC
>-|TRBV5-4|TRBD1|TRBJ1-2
CASSWRGTGASVYGYTF
TGTGCCAGCAGCTGGCGTGGGACAGGGGCAAGTGTCTATGGCTACACCTTC
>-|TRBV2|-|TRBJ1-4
CASSVSRGSNEKLFF
TGTGCCAGCAGTGTATCCAGGGGCTCGAATGAAAAACTGTTTTTT
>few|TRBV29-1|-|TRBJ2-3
CSVEDGADTQYF
TGCAGCGTTGAAGACGGGGCAGATACGCAGTATTTT
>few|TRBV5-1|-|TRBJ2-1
CASSITTGTIYNEQFF
TGCGCCAGCAGCATAACCACAGGGACAATCTACAATGAGCAGTTCTTC
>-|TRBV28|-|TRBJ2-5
CASSFPPRETQYF
TGTGCCAGCAGTTTCCCCCCCCGGGAGACCCAGTACTTC
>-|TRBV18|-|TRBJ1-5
CASSPSDSLRQPQHF
TGTGCCAGCTCACCATCCGACAGTCTTCGTCAGCCCCAGCATTTT
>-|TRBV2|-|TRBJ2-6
CASSDYRATGANVLTF
TGTGCCAGCAGTGACTACAGGGCGACTGGGGCCAACGTCCTGACTTTC
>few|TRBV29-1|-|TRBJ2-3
CSVDLGVGDTQYF
TGCAGCGTTGATCTCGGGGTTGGAGATACGCAGTATTTT
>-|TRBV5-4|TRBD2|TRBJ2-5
CASSPQEGGAGKETQYF
TGTGCCAGCAGCCCTCAAGAGGGAGGAGCGGGGAAAGAGACCCAGTACTTC
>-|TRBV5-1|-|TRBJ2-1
CASSLQVNEQFF
TGCGCCAGCAGCCTACAGGTTAATGAGCAGTTCTTC
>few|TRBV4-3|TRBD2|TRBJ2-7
CASSQGFGTSDYEQYF
TGCGCCAGCAGCCAAGGATTTGGGACTAGCGACTACGAGCAGTACTTC
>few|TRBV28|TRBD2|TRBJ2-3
CASRGGLAGWDTQYF
TGTGCCAGCAGGGGGGGACTAGCGGGTTGGGATACGCAGTATTTT
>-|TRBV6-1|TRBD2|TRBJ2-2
CASSPILASGELFF
TGTGCCAGCAGTCCAATACTAGCGTCCGGGGAGCTGTTTTTT
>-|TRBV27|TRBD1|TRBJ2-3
CASSLQTGQGYTQYF
TGTGCCAGCAGTTTACAAACGGGACAGGGTTATACGCAGTATTTT
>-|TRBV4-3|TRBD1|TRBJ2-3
CASSQDTGGRTDTQYF
TGCGCCAGCAGCCAAGATACAGGGGGACGCACAGATACGCAGTATTTT
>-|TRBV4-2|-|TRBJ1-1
CASSHKDGAEAFF
TGTGCCAGCAGCCACAAGGACGGGGCTGAAGCTTTCTTT
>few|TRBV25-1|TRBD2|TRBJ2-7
CASSGRAHHEQYF
TGTGCCAGTAGCGGGAGGGCCCACCACGAGCAGTACTTC
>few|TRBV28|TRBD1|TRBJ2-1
CASSSGQAPDEQFF
TGTGCCAGCAGTTCAGGACAGGCCCCAGATGAGCAGTTCTTC
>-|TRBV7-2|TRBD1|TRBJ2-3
CASSYRGTGASTDTQYF
TGTGCCAGCAGCTACCGGGGGACAGGGGCTAGCACAGATACGCAGTATTTT
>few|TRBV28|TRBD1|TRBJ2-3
CASATGGDTQYF
TGTGCCAGCGCAACAGGGGGTGATACGCAGTATTTT
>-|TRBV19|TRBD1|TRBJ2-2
CASIGTGSLAGELFF
TGTGCCAGTATCGGGACAGGGTCTTTGGCCGGGGAGCTGTTTTTT
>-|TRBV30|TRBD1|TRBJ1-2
CAWSVTGDAYGYTF
TGTGCCTGGAGTGTAACAGGGGATGCCTATGGCTACACCTTC
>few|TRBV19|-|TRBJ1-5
CASEPGTYQGPQHF
TGTGCCAGTGAGCCCGGGACTTACCAGGGGCCCCAGCATTTT
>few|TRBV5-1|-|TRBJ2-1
CASSLEGRNEQFF
TGCGCCAGCAGCTTGGAGGGGCGCAATGAGCAGTTCTTC